This paragraph reports one T cell receptor beta chain. This sample includes further DNA sequences coding for the same CDR3. The data were obtained in a study of blood T cell repertoires in COVID-19. Participant-given clinical history determined each cohort assignment. This CDR3 region has 14 residues. V lost 4 bases and J lost 9; bases outside the gene matches: 3. Germline V gene sequence: CDR1 LGHDT, CDR2 YNNKEL (reference sequence). Here immunoSEQ multiplex PCR was the method, and the copy in TCRdb shows in-frame clones only, minus some. The repertoire holds about 300,000 clones, with roughly 89% as singletons.

The receptor was derived from a woman aged 40 to 55 who had recovered from COVID-19. The rearrangement joins TRBV3-1 (or the pseudogene TRBV3-2) to TRBJ2-1; TRBD2 matches 13 bases. Sequenced: PBMCs or T cells enriched from blood (not recorded which). The CDR3 DNA is TGTGCCAGCAGCCTCGGACTAGCGGGGGTTGAGCAGTTCTTC. Its translation: CASSLGLAGVEQFF.